Listed below are T cell receptor beta chains from one sample, sequenced in a study of blood T cells in healthy people across ages. TCRdb reanalysed the 5' RACE reads using MiXCR and keeps one entry per CDR3 protein. The sample holds more than 500,000 distinct CDR3 sequences, about 26% seen once. The sample was also reused in another study, on T cells of mothers and their children.

Sequenced input: blood. The source of these receptors is a boy aged 2 to 10 in good health. Both conserved end residues are part of each CDR3. A D gene is named only where the DNA matches it firmly. Part of the rows lack a size; the others show once, few, many or a class for expanded clones.

clone size	V gene	D gene	J gene	CDR3 protein	CDR3 DNA
NA	TRBV18	NA	TRBJ2-2	CASSPPKPGELFF	TGTGCCAGCTCACCACCGAAGCCCGGGGAGCTGTTTTTT
NA	TRBV11-2	TRBD2	TRBJ2-1	CASSLDPLAGYEQFF	TGTGCCAGCAGCTTAGATCCACTAGCGGGTTATGAGCAGTTCTTC
NA	TRBV30	NA	TRBJ2-7	CAWSVYRASEQYF	TGTGCCTGGAGTGTGTACAGGGCCAGCGAGCAGTACTTC
few	TRBV10-2	TRBD2	TRBJ2-5	CASSEASGRGLETQYF	TGCGCCAGCAGTGAGGCTAGCGGGAGGGGCTTAGAGACCCAGTACTTC
few	TRBV7-2	NA	TRBJ2-1	CASSPPVLGEQFF	TGTGCCAGCAGCCCCCCGGTCCTCGGGGAGCAGTTCTTC
NA	TRBV7-9	TRBD1	TRBJ1-4	CASSFGTDRGMDQNEKLFF	TGTGCCAGCAGCTTCGGGACTGACAGGGGAATGGACCAAAATGAAAAACTGTTTTTT
NA	TRBV6-1	NA	TRBJ2-5	CASSEGPWGGETQYF	TGTGCCAGCAGTGAAGGGCCTTGGGGCGGGGAGACCCAGTACTTC
NA	TRBV5-1	NA	TRBJ1-1	CASSLAGTAEAFF	TGCGCCAGCAGCTTGGCCGGGACGGCCGAAGCTTTCTTT
few	TRBV6-5	NA	TRBJ1-1	CASQGGGMNTEAFF	TGTGCCAGCCAAGGGGGTGGTATGAACACTGAAGCTTTCTTT
few	TRBV14	NA	TRBJ1-1	CASSQVTGIGEAFF	TGTGCCAGCAGCCAAGTAACAGGGATTGGTGAAGCTTTCTTT
few	TRBV27	NA	TRBJ2-1	CASSFLSYNEQFF	TGTGCCAGCAGTTTTTTAAGCTACAATGAGCAGTTCTTC
once	TRBV7-8	NA	TRBJ1-3	CASSLGGQTSSGNTIYF	TGTGCCAGCAGCTTAGGGGGGCAGACATCCTCTGGAAACACCATATATTTT
few	TRBV4-3	TRBD1	TRBJ1-2	CASSPKQGGNYGYTF	TGCGCCAGCAGCCCCAAACAGGGGGGAAACTATGGCTACACCTTC
NA	TRBV6-5	NA	TRBJ2-5	CASSVNMGETQYF	TGTGCCAGCAGCGTAAACATGGGAGAGACCCAGTACTTC
few	TRBV7-9	NA	TRBJ2-1	CASSFSTSYNEQFF	TGTGCCAGCAGCTTCTCGACTAGCTACAATGAGCAGTTCTTC
many	TRBV6-5	TRBD1	TRBJ2-4	CASSSLDRGRNIQYF	TGTGCCAGCAGTTCCTTGGACAGGGGACGAAACATTCAGTACTTC
NA	TRBV20-1	NA	TRBJ2-5	CSARGRLETQYF	TGCAGTGCCCGGGGGCGCTTAGAGACCCAGTACTTC